A single sample gave rise to the 13 T cell receptor beta chains below, sequenced in a study of immune evolution from preneoplasia to lung adenocarcinoma. Only in-frame clones appear in the TCRdb table, and some are missing; sequencing was by immunoSEQ multiplex PCR. Among about 26,000 clones, 65% to 75% were seen once, and the ten largest hold roughly 5.7%. What was sequenced was FFPE invasive lung adenocarcinoma tissue. These receptors were collected from a person aged 55 to 70 with invasive lung adenocarcinoma. Some clones in this sample may be carry-over from other donors' samples.

This chain connects TRBV14 to TRBJ1-1, with 10 bases matching TRBD1. V shed 7 bases and J 4 bases; nucleotides not matched to a gene: 12. The CDR3 contains 16 residues. Germline CDR1 is SGHDN and CDR2 is FVKESK. The CDR3 coding sequence is TGTGCCAGCACCCCCGGGACAGGGGCTTTTGGCACTGAAGCTTTCTTT. This gives the protein CASTPGTGAFGTEAFF. Complete variable domain (other parts from reference TRBV14 and TRBJ1-1): EAGVTQFPSHSVIEKGQTVTLRCDPISGHDNLYWYRRVMGKEIKFLLHFVKESKQDESGMPNNRFLAERTGGTYSTLKVQPAELEDSGVYFCASTPGTGAFGTEAFFGQGTRLTVV.

This chain uses TRBV4-2 with TRBJ2-5; D remains unclear. The CDR3 spans 15 residues. The V end was cut by 2 bases, the J end by 1 base, with 11 bases between. From germline, CDR1 is LGHNA and CDR2 YNFKEQ. In DNA, the CDR3 is TGTGCCAGCAGCCAACGTCGCGCAGTCCAAGAGACCCAGTACTTC. This encodes CASSQRRAVQETQYF.

V gene TRBV6-6 combines with J gene TRBJ2-4; D is unclear. The CDR3 spans 12 residues. Germline CDR1 reads MNHNY; CDR2 reads SVGAGI (reference sequence). Trimming stripped 7 bases from V and 8 bases from J, with 12 bases between. CDR3 nucleotides: TGTGCCAGCACCTATGACACGGACATTCAGTACTTC. It encodes CASTYDTDIQYF.

The rearrangement links TRBV6-1 to TRBJ2-7; 11 nucleotides align to TRBD2. V was pared by 7 bases and J by 5 bases, with 4 bases of the junction left unmatched. Germline V gene sequence: CDR1 MNHNS, CDR2 SASEGT. The CDR3 totals 13 residues. The CDR3 nucleotides read TGTGCCAGCAAGGGACTAGCGGTCCACGAGCAGTACTTC. Amino acids: CASKGLAVHEQYF.

This clone has just one count. The J gene is TRBJ2-7, the V gene TRBV9, with a weak D call TRBD2 (6 bases). The V gene's germline CDR1 is SGDLS and CDR2 YYNGEE. The CDR3 has 13 amino acids. Trimming pared 7 bases from V and 3 bases from J, leaving 14 bases between. In DNA, the CDR3 is TGTGCCAGCCCCCCAAGGCGGGACTACGAGCAGTACTTC. Protein sequence: CASPPRRDYEQYF. Looking up the rest from reference TRBV9 and TRBJ2-7 gives the full variable domain: DSGVTQTPKHLITATGQRVTLRCSPRSGDLSVYWYQQSLDQGLQFLIQYYNGEERAKGNILERFSAQQFPDLHSELNLSSLELGDSALYFCASPPRRDYEQYFGPGTRLTVT.

J is TRBJ2-5 and V is TRBV7-9; a weak D match, TRBD1 (5 bases). Trimming took 5 bases from V and 4 from J, leaving 17 bases between them. CDR3 length: 15 residues. Germline assignment: CDR1 SEHNR and CDR2 FQNEAQ (reference sequence). CDR3 loop: CASSQRRGIPETQYF. In nucleotides, the CDR3 is TGTGCCAGCAGCCAGAGAAGGGGCATTCCAGAGACCCAGTACTTC.

In its sample, this clone was seen once. The chain recombines TRBV4-1 with TRBJ2-3, with TRBD2 as a possible D gene (5 bases). Trimming pared 2 bases from V and 6 bases from J, leaving 21 bases between. From germline, CDR1 is MGHRA and CDR2 YSYEKL. The length of the CDR3 is 17 residues. For the CDR3, the DNA is TGCGCCAGCAGCCAAACTCCGGCCGGCCTAGCACACGATACGCAGTATTTT. This gives the protein CASSQTPAGLAHDTQYF.

The V and J genes are TRBV6-5 and TRBJ2-5, with a weak D call TRBD2 (6 bases). The V end lost 8 bases, the J end lost 2 bases, and 12 bases lay between the germline ends. The CDR3 runs 13 residues. Germline V gene data show CDR1 as MNHEY and CDR2 as SVGAGI. CDR3 bases: TGTGCCAGCCGCCGGGACTTACAAGAGACCCAGTACTTC. This encodes CASRRDLQETQYF.

The chain is built from TRBV28 and TRBJ1-5, with 11 bases that match TRBD1. J gave up 4 bases and V 1 base, and 6 bases lay outside the gene matches. The CDR3 consists of 17 residues. CDR1 and CDR2 (germline): MDHEN, SYDVKM. The CDR3 DNA follows: TGTGCCAGCAGTTTATTTTGGACAGGGGGCTTTAATCAGCCCCAGCATTTT. Protein: CASSLFWTGGFNQPQHF.

The rearrangement links TRBV28 to TRBJ2-1, with a tentative D call TRBD1 (5 bases). This CDR3 region has 20 residues. V lost 6 bases, J lost 0 bases, and 27 bases lay in between. Germline CDR1 reads MDHEN; CDR2 reads SYDVKM. This CDR3 is CASSSLRPQWGTFSYNEQFF. For the CDR3, the DNA is TGTGCCAGCAGCTCCCTTCGCCCCCAATGGGGCACATTCTCCTACAATGAGCAGTTCTTC.

This rearrangement joins TRBV19 to TRBJ2-7, with D possibly called TRBD1 or TRBD2 (5 bases each). V was pared by 5 bases and J by 0 bases, with 17 bases between. The CDR3 totals 16 residues. Per the germline V gene, CDR1 is LNHDA and CDR2 is SQIVND (reference sequence). This chain's CDR3 is CASSPRDPSSSYEQYF. For the CDR3, the DNA is TGTGCCAGTAGTCCACGGGACCCTTCGAGCTCCTACGAGCAGTACTTC.

The CDR3 region is CASSPRRDRIEAFF. The CDR3 DNA is TGTGCCAGCAGCCCCAGAAGGGACAGAATTGAAGCTTTCTTT. This sequence joins TRBV7-2 and TRBJ1-1, with 7 bases that match TRBD1. Germline values: CDR1 SGHTA, CDR2 FQGNSA. V was clipped by 5 bases and J by 7 bases; unmatched bases: 10. The CDR3 runs to 14 residues.

The V and J genes are TRBV5-1 and TRBJ2-3; 16 nucleotides agree with TRBD2. The V gene end was trimmed by 3 bases and the J gene end by 6 bases; junction bases not matched to a gene: 4. The CDR3 runs to 16 residues. Germline values: CDR1 SGHRS, CDR2 YFSETQ. The CDR3 region is CASSWGLAGGADTQYF. The CDR3 coding sequence is TGCGCCAGCAGCTGGGGACTAGCGGGAGGGGCGGATACGCAGTATTTT.